Below are 14 T cell receptor beta chains sequenced from a single sample in a study of blood T cells in healthy people across ages. With a J-beta primer mix and a sample-barcoded 5' primer, a second PCR ran roughly 6 to 12 cycles. TCRdb re-called the 5' RACE reads with MiXCR, one entry per CDR3 protein. Here the sample spans about 1.8 million distinct CDR3 sequences, just under 50% being singletons. The material sequenced was blood. The receptors come from a middle-aged woman in good health.

This clonotype was seen a few times. The chain links TRBV28 to TRBJ1-2; 7 bases map to TRBD1. The J segment lost 4 bases and the V segment lost 4 bases, leaving 3 bases of the junction unmatched. CDR1 and CDR2 from the germline V gene are MDHEN and SYDVKM. The CDR3 sequence is 13 residues long. In DNA form, the CDR3 reads TGTGCCAGCAGTTGGACAGGTTCCTATGGCTACACCTTC. This gives the protein CASSWTGSYGYTF.

V usage is TRBV12-3 or TRBV12-4 and J usage is TRBJ2-7, with D tentatively TRBD1 (5 bases). The CDR3 has 15 residues. V shed 2 bases and J shed 7 bases, with 18 bases lying between them. The DNA for the CDR3 is TGTGCCAGCAGTTTATTCTCAGGGTCTAGTGGGGAGCAGTACTTC. This encodes CASSLFSGSSGEQYF.

This clonotype was detected a few times. This sequence joins TRBV15 and TRBJ1-5, with 10 bases that match TRBD1. In germline, CDR1 is LNHNV, CDR2 YYDKDF (reference sequence). This CDR3 contains 17 residues. J was trimmed by 6 bases and V by 7 bases; bases with no gene match: 15. CDR3 sequence: CATIPGGTGVLVQPQHF. The CDR3 DNA follows: TGTGCCACCATCCCCGGAGGGACAGGGGTTTTGGTTCAGCCCCAGCATTTT.

This chain uses TRBV28 with TRBJ2-5, with a possible D match to TRBD1 (5 bases). V lost 3 bases, J lost 3 bases, and 14 bases lay in between. The CDR3 spans 15 residues. Germline CDR1 and CDR2: MDHEN and SYDVKM. The CDR3 DNA follows: TGTGCCAGCAGTTTTGCTTTACCCAGGGAAGAGACCCAGTACTTC. Translating it yields CASSFALPREETQYF.

This sequence joins TRBV7-9 and TRBJ2-1, with 8 bases that match TRBD2. After removal of 4 bases from V and 9 bases from J, the junction contained 11 bases not matched to a gene. The germline gives CDR1 SEHNR, CDR2 FQNEAQ (reference sequence). The CDR3 consists of 15 residues. The CDR3 is CASSSGSGGRSEQFF. In nucleotides, the CDR3 is TGTGCCAGCAGCTCCGGGAGCGGGGGACGGAGTGAGCAGTTCTTC.

V and J are TRBV4-1 and TRBJ1-6; maybe TRBD1 (5 bases). Germline lookup yields CDR1 MGHRA and CDR2 YSYEKL. This CDR3 spans 17 amino acids. V was shortened by 1 base and J by 9 bases, with 19 bases between the two germline ends. The DNA of the CDR3 is TGCGCCAGCAGCCAAGTCTCGAGGGGTCTTTCGGGTTCACCCCTCCACTTT. It encodes CASSQVSRGLSGSPLHF.

The chain employs TRBV24-1 and TRBJ2-5, with D unclear. Germline CDR1 KGHDR, CDR2 SFDVKD. The CDR3 is 15 residues long. With 0 bases removed from V and 11 bases from J, the gap between germline ends came to 18 bases. The CDR3: CATSDLRQAGDEQYF. The CDR3 coding sequence is TGTGCCACCAGTGATTTGCGCCAGGCAGGCGATGAGCAGTACTTC.

This chain uses TRBV6-2 or TRBV6-3 with TRBJ1-1, with D maybe TRBD1 (5 bases). Trimming took off 5 bases at V and 1 base at J, with 17 bases between the two ends. The length of the CDR3 is 16 residues. The germline gives CDR1 MNHEY, CDR2 SVGEGT. The DNA for the CDR3 is TGTGCCAGCAGTGACCGCCGCGCAGGGACGAACACTGAAGCTTTCTTT. This translates into CASSDRRAGTNTEAFF.

This clonotype has more than one count but fewer than ten. This chain joins TRBV7-2 and TRBJ2-7; 9 bases are a match to TRBD2. CDR1 and CDR2 (germline): SGHTA, FQGNSA. The V segment lost 1 base and the J segment 7 bases; nucleotides outside the gene matches: 8. The CDR3 is made up of 15 amino acids. CDR3 amino acids: CASSLVAGANNEQYF. CDR3 bases: TGTGCCAGCAGCTTAGTAGCGGGGGCGAACAATGAGCAGTACTTC.

The chain joins TRBV29-1 to TRBJ2-1; TRBD2 matches at 13 bases. CDR3 length equals 14 residues. The V segment lost 6 bases and the J segment 5 bases; nucleotides outside the gene matches: 4. Germline lookup yields CDR1 SQVTM and CDR2 ANQGSEA. The CDR3 coding sequence is TGCAGCGTAGGGGGACTAGCGGGGCACAATGAGCAGTTCTTC. Protein product: CSVGGLAGHNEQFF.

The genes are TRBV10-3 and TRBJ2-2; D is perhaps TRBD1 (5 bases). The germline V gene has CDR1 ENHRY and CDR2 SYGVKD. CDR3 length: 13 amino acids. Trimming pared 8 bases from V and 1 base from J, leaving 8 bases between. The CDR3 DNA follows: TGTGCCATCTCTCAGGGGAACACCGGGGAGCTGTTTTTT. It translates to CAISQGNTGELFF.

The rearrangement links TRBV20-1 to TRBJ2-3; 10 positions match TRBD2. From germline, CDR1 is DFQATT and CDR2 SNEGSKA (reference sequence). This CDR3 is built from 13 residues. With V trimmed by 5 bases and J by 7 bases, 6 bases remained unmatched. The CDR3 nucleotides are TGCAGTGCTTGTGCTAGCGGGGGTTATACGCAGTATTTT. Encoded protein: CSACASGGYTQYF.

The chain is built from TRBV7-3 and TRBJ1-1; 7 nucleotides agree with TRBD1. The CDR3 totals 17 residues. CDR1 is SGHTA and CDR2 is FQGTGA in the germline V gene. The V gene end was trimmed by 2 bases and the J gene end by 0 bases; junction bases not matched to a gene: 9. CDR3 residues: CASSLLPGGALNTEAFF. CDR3 in DNA: TGTGCCAGCAGCTTACTCCCAGGGGGGGCCCTGAACACTGAAGCTTTCTTT.

The chain recombines TRBV29-1 with TRBJ1-2, with TRBD1 as a possible D gene (5 bases). Germline CDR1 SQVTM, CDR2 ANQGSEA. This CDR3 region has 11 residues. With 7 bases removed from V and 6 bases from J, the gap between germline ends came to 12 bases. DNA of the CDR3: TGCAGCGCCCAGGGAGAGGATGGCTACACCTTC. Protein product: CSAQGEDGYTF.